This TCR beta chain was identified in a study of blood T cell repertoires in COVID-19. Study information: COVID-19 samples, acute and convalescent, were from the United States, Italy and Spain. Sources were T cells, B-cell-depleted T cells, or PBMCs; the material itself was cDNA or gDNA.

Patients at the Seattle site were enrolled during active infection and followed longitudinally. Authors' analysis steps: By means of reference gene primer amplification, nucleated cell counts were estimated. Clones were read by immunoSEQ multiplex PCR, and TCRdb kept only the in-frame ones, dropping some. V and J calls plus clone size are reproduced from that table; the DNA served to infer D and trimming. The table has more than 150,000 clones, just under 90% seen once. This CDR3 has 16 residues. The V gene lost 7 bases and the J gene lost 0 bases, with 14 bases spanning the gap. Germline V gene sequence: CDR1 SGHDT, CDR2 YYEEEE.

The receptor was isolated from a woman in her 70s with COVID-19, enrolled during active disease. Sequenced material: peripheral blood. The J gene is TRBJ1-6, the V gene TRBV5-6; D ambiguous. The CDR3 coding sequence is TGTGCCAGCCGCAACGCAATTAGCTCCTATAATTCACCCCTCCACTTT. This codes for CASRNAISSYNSPLHF.